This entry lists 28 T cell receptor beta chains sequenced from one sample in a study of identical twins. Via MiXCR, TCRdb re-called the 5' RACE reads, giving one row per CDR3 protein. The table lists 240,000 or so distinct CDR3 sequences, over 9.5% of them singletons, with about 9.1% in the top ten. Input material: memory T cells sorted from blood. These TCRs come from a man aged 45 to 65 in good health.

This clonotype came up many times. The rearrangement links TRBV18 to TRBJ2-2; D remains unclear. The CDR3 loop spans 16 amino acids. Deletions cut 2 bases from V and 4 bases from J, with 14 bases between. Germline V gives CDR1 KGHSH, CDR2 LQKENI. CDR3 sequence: CASSPLGPASTGELFF. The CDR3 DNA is TGTGCCAGCTCACCATTAGGGCCGGCGAGCACCGGGGAGCTGTTTTTT.

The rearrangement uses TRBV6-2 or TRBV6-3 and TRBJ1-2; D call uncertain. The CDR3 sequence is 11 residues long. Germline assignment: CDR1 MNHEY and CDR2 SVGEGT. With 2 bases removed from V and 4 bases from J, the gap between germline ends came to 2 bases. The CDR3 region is CASSYSYGYTF. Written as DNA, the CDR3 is TGTGCCAGCAGTTACAGCTATGGCTACACCTTC.

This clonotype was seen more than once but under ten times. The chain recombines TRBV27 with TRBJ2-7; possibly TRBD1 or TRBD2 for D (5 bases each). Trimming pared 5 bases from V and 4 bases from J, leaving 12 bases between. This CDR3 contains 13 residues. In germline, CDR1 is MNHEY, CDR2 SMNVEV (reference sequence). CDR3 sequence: CASSDRGPYEQYF. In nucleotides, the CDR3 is TGTGCCAGCAGTGACCGGGGCCCTTACGAGCAGTACTTC.

CDR3 nucleotides: TGTGCCATCAGCATGGCGGGAAACACCATATATTTT. Amino acids: CAISMAGNTIYF. This chain joins TRBV10-3 and TRBJ1-3; no reliable D call. The CDR3 covers 12 residues. The germline gives CDR1 ENHRY, CDR2 SYGVKD. V lost 6 bases and J 4 bases, leaving 7 bases between the germline ends.

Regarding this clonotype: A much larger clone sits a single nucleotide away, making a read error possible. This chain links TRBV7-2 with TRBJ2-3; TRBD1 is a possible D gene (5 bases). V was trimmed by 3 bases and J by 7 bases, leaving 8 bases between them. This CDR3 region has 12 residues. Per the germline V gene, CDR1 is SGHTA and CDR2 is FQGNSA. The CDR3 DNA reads TGTGCCAGCAGCTTCGACAGATATACGCAGTATTTT. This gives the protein CASSFDRYTQYF.

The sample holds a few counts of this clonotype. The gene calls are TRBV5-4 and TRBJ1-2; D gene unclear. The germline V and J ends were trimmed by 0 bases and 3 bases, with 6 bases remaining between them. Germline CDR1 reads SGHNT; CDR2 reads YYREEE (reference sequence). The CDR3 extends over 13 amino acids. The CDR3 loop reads CASSLATYYGYTF. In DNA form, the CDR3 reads TGTGCCAGCAGCTTGGCCACCTACTATGGCTACACCTTC.

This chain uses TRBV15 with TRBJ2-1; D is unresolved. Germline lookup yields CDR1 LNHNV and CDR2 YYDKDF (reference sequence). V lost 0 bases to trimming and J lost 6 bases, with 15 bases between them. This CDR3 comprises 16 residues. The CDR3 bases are TGTGCCACCAGCAGAGAATTTATTTCGACTGGCAATGAGCAGTTCTTC. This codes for CATSREFISTGNEQFF.

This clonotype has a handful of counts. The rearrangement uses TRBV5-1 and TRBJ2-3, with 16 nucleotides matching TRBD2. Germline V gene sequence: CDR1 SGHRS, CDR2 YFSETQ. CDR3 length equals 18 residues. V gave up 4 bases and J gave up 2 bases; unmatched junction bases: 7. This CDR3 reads CASSLTGTSGGATDTQYF. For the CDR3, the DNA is TGCGCCAGCAGCCTGACGGGGACTAGCGGGGGGGCCACAGATACGCAGTATTTT.

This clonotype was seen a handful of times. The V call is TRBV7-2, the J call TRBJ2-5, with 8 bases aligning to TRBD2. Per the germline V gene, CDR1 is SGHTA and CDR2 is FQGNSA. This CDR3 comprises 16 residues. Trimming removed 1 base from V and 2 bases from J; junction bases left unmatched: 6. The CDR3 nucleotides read TGTGCCAGCAGCTTAGTACCAGCGGGGGAACAAGAGACCCAGTACTTC. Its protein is CASSLVPAGEQETQYF.

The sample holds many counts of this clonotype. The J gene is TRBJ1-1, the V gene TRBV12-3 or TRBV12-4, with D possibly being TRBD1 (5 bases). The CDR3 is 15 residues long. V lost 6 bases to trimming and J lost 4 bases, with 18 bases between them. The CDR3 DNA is TGTGCCAGCAGCCCTGGGACCCTGGGGAGCACTGAAGCTTTCTTT. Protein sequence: CASSPGTLGSTEAFF.

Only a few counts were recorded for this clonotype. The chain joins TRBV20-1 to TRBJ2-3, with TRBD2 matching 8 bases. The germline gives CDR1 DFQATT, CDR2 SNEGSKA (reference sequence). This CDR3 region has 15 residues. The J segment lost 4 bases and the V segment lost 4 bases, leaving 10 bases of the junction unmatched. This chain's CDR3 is CSATGTRPKADTQYF. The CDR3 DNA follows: TGCAGTGCTACCGGGACTAGACCCAAGGCAGATACGCAGTATTTT.

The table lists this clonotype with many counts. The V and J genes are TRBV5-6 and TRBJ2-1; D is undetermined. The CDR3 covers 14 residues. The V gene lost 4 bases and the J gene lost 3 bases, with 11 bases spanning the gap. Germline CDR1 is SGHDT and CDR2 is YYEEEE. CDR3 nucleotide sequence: TGTGCCAGCAGCCCCCCCCTTTACTACAATGAGCAGTTCTTC. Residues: CASSPPLYYNEQFF. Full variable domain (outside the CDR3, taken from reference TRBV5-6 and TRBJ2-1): DAGVTQSPTHLIKTRGQQVTLRCSPKSGHDTVSWYQQALGQGPQFIFQYYEEEERQRGNFPDRFSGHQFPNYSSELNVNALLLGDSALYLCASSPPLYYNEQFFGPGTRLTVL.

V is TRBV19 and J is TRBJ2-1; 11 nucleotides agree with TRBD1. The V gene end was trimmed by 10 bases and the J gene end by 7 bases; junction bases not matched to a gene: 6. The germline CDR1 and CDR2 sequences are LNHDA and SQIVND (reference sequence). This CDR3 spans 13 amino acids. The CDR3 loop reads CANLDRGRNEQFF. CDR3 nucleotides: TGTGCCAATTTGGACAGGGGGCGAAATGAGCAGTTCTTC.

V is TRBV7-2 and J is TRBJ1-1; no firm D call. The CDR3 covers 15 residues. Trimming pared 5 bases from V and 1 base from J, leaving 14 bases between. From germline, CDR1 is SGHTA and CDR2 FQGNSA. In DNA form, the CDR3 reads TGTGCCAGCAGCCTCGGTGGCAGCCGGAACACTGAAGCTTTCTTT. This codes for CASSLGGSRNTEAFF.

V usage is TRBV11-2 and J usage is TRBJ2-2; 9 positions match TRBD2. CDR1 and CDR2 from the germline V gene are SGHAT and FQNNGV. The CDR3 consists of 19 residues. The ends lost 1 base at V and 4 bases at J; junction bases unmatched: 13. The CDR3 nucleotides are TGTGCCAGCAGCTTAGTTTTCGGCGGGAGGGTCGTTGCCACCGGGGAGCTGTTTTTT. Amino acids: CASSLVFGGRVVATGELFF.

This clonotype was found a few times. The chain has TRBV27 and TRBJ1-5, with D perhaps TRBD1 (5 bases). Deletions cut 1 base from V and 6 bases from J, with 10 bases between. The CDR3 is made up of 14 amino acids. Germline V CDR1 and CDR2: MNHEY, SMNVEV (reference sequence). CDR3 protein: CASSLLSGSQPQHF. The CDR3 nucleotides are TGTGCCAGCAGTTTATTGTCAGGGAGTCAGCCCCAGCATTTT.

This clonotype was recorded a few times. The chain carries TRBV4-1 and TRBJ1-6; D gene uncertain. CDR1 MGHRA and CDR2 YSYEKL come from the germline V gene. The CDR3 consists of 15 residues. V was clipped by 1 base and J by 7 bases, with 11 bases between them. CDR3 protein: CASSQAYSDNSPLHF. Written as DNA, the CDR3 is TGCGCCAGCAGCCAAGCCTACAGCGACAATTCACCCCTCCACTTT.

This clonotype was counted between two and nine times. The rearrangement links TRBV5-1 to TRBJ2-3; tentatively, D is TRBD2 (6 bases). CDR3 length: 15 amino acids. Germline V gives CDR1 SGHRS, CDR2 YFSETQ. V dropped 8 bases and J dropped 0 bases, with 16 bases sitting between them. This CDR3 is CASRLAGYSTDTQYF. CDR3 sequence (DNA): TGCGCCAGTAGGCTTGCGGGGTATAGCACAGATACGCAGTATTTT.

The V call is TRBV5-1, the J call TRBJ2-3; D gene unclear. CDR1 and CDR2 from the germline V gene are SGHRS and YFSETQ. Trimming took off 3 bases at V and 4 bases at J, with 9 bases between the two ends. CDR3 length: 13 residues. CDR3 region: CASSSRGPDTQYF. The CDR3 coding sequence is TGCGCCAGCAGCTCCCGAGGCCCAGATACGCAGTATTTT.

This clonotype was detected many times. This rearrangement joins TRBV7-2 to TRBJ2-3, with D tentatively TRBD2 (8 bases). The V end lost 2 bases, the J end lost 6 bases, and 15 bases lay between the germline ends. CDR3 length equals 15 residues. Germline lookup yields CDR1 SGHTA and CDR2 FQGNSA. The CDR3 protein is CASSLRGLAGDTQYF. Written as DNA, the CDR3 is TGTGCCAGCAGCTTAAGGGGGCTAGCGGGTGATACGCAGTATTTT.

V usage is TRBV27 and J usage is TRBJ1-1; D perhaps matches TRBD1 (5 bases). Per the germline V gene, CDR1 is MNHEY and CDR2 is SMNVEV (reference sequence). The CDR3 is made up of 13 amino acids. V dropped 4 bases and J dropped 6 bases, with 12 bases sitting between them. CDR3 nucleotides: TGTGCCAGCAGTTCAGCAGGGTTACCTGAAGCTTTCTTT. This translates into CASSSAGLPEAFF.

The CDR3 reads CASSYDQRPGQPQHF. In nucleotides, the CDR3 is TGTGCCAGCAGTTACGATCAGCGCCCTGGGCAGCCCCAGCATTTT. This chain connects TRBV6-2 or TRBV6-3 to TRBJ1-5; the D is unclear. This CDR3 is built from 15 residues. V was pared by 2 bases and J by 7 bases, with 15 bases between. The V gene's germline CDR1 is MNHEY and CDR2 SVGEGT.

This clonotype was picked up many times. The CDR3 nucleotides are TGTGCCAGCAGCGTACGGACAGGGGTTAACACCGGGGAGCTGTTTTTT. Encoded protein: CASSVRTGVNTGELFF. This chain connects TRBV9 to TRBJ2-2; 9 positions agree with TRBD1. CDR1 SGDLS and CDR2 YYNGEE come from the germline V gene. CDR3 length: 16 residues. V trimming: 1 base; J trimming: 2 bases; junction bases outside the gene matches: 3. Full variable domain (rest looked up from reference TRBV9 and TRBJ2-2): DSGVTQTPKHLITATGQRVTLRCSPRSGDLSVYWYQQSLDQGLQFLIQYYNGEERAKGNILERFSAQQFPDLHSELNLSSLELGDSALYFCASSVRTGVNTGELFFGEGSRLTVL.

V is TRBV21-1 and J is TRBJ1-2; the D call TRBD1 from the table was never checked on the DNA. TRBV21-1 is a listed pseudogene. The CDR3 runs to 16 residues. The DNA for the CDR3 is TGTGCCAGCAATTATCTCCTACGGGACAGGGGGCTGGGCTACACCTTC. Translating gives CASNYLLRDRGLGYTF.

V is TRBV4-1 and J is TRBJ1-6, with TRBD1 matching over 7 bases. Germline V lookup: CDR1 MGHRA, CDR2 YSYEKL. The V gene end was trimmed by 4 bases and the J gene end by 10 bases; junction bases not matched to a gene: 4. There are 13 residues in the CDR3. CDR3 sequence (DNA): TGCGCCAGCAGCCTAACAGGGGTCTCACCCCTCCACTTT. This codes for CASSLTGVSPLHF.

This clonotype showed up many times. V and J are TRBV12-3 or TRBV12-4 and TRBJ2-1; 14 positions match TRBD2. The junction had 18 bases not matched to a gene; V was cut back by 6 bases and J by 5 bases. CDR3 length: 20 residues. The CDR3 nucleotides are TGTGCCAGCAGGTCCCCCAACCTGACTAGCGGGGGGGCCGGTAACAATGAGCAGTTCTTC. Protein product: CASRSPNLTSGGAGNNEQFF.

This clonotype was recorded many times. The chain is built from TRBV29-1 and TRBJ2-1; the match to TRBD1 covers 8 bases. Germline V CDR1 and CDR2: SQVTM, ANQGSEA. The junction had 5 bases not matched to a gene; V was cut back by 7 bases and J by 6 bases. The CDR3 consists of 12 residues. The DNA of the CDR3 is TGCAGCGCCGCAGGGGGCGGCAATGAGCAGTTCTTC. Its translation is CSAAGGGNEQFF.

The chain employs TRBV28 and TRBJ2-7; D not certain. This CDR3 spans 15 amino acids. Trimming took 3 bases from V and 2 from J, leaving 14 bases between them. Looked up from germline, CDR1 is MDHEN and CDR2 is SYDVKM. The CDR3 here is CASSFRIDITYEQYF. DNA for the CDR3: TGTGCCAGCAGTTTTCGGATAGACATCACCTACGAGCAGTACTTC.